The clone carrying this T cell receptor (beta chain) was seen many times. Its antigen is unidentified. These data are taken from a study of human T cells and chemical hapten exposure. Broader study findings: Donors were affected by alopecia, so their immune reaction might vary from that of healthy individuals.

Germline assignment: CDR1 SQVTM and CDR2 ANQGSEA. CDR3 length: 14 residues. V was clipped by 5 bases and J by 1 base, with 13 bases between them. TCRdb re-analysed the RACE reads in MiXCR, keeping a single row per CDR3 protein. This sample has roughly 100,000 distinct CDR3 sequences, with about a tenth found just once. Sample time point: patch test 2, 6 weeks after DPC sensitization. Sample treatment: therapeutic diphenylcyclopropenone sensitization with weekly scalp DPC. The rearrangement uses TRBV29-1 and TRBJ2-3, with a weak D call TRBD2 (6 bases). Sample: whole blood, taken in connection with sensitization to the hapten diphenylcyclopropenone (DPC). The TCR sequence derives from a woman aged 40 to 55 with alopecia areata. Some clones in this sample may be carry-over from other donors' samples. The CDR3 region has the DNA TGCAGCGTTTCCCGTGGGGAGGGCACAGATACGCAGTATTTT. Protein: CSVSRGEGTDTQYF.